This T cell receptor (beta chain) was documented in a study of PD-1 blockade in classical Hodgkin lymphoma. Study-wide results and limits: Exclusion was applied to patients who started nivolumab under 1 year after ASCT. CD4+ but not CD8+ TCR diversity rose significantly by C4D1.

With respect to this clone: The antigen is not known.

As to time point: cycle 4 day 1 (C4D1), after 5 to 7 weeks of nivolumab. Relapse after autologous stem cell transplantation occurred in every patient, and brentuximab vedotin exposure varied. Best responses fell into complete response, partial response or progressive disease. The V gene lost 5 bases and the J gene lost 3 bases, with 17 bases spanning the gap. The CDR3 has 15 residues. The germline gives CDR1 SGHAT, CDR2 FQNNGV. Measured with immunoSEQ multiplex PCR; TCRdb has only the in-frame clones, and not every one. The sample lists some 19,000 clones; approximately 80% were seen once. The chain is built from TRBV11-2 and TRBJ2-7; weak D call: TRBD2 (5 bases). The sample consisted of peripheral blood mononuclear cells (PBMCs), taken before the fourth cycle of nivolumab. This clonotype was obtained from a human donor with classical Hodgkin lymphoma. The CDR3 nucleotides read TGTGCCAGCAGCGAGGACTGGGGAATCGACTACGAGCAGTACTTC. This codes for CASSEDWGIDYEQYF. Filled out from reference TRBV11-2 and TRBJ2-7, the complete variable domain reads EAGVAQSPRYKIIEKRQSVAFWCNPISGHATLYWYQQILGQGPKLLIQFQNNGVVDDSQLPKDRFSAERLKGVDSTLKIQPAKLEDSAVYLCASSEDWGIDYEQYFGPGTRLTVT.